These 31 T cell receptor beta chains originate from one sample sequenced in a study of CD8+ T cells in alopecia areata. Treatment specified: oral pan-JAK inhibitor, 5-10 mg twice daily. RNA was isolated and reverse transcribed to cDNA, the sequencing template. Assay used: immunoSEQ multiplex PCR; TCRdb lists only in-frame clones, some missing. Of 150,000 to 200,000 clones in the sample, 58% were seen once. The starting material was CD4+ T cells sorted from blood, obtained at approximately week 61, from a patient treated with tofacitinib. These receptors came from a human donor with alopecia areata.

This clone has more than one count but fewer than ten. The chain recombines TRBV2 with TRBJ1-6; tentative D call: TRBD1 (5 bases). Germline V gives CDR1 SNHLY, CDR2 FYNNEI. The CDR3 extends over 14 amino acids. V lost 3 bases to trimming and J lost 4 bases, with 7 bases between them. Here the CDR3 reads CASSEGGYNSPLHF. In DNA form, the CDR3 reads TGTGCCAGCAGTGAGGGGGGATATAATTCACCCCTCCACTTT.

A few counts support this clone. The chain is built from TRBV15 and TRBJ1-2, with no clear D. Trimming left V 3 bases short and J 3 bases short, with 11 bases between. The V gene's germline CDR1 is LNHNV and CDR2 YYDKDF (reference sequence). The CDR3 has 14 amino acids. The CDR3 DNA is TGTGCCACCAGCAGGGCAGTCGATTACTATGGCTACACCTTC. Its translation: CATSRAVDYYGYTF.

The chain links TRBV7-9 to TRBJ2-2, with a tentative D call TRBD1 (6 bases). The CDR3 sequence is 14 residues long. With 6 bases removed from V and 5 bases from J, the gap between germline ends came to 13 bases. Germline V gene data show CDR1 as SEHNR and CDR2 as FQNEAQ (reference sequence). CDR3: CASRQQGWTGELFF. CDR3 in DNA: TGTGCCAGCAGGCAACAGGGATGGACCGGGGAGCTGTTTTTT.

The CDR3 region has the DNA TGCAGCGTTGGGCGATTCGGTGAGACGGGGGCCTACGAGCAGTACTTC. Its protein is CSVGRFGETGAYEQYF. The chain joins TRBV29-1 to TRBJ2-7; D might be TRBD2 (6 bases). In germline, CDR1 is SQVTM, CDR2 ANQGSEA. The length of the CDR3 is 16 residues. Trimming stripped 4 bases from V and 2 bases from J, with 21 bases between.

The chain uses TRBV4-1 and TRBJ2-7, with a possible D match to TRBD1 (6 bases). V was trimmed by 4 bases and J by 7 bases, leaving 17 bases between them. Germline V lookup: CDR1 MGHRA, CDR2 YSYEKL. The CDR3 consists of 14 residues. The CDR3 DNA reads TGCGCCAGCAGCCCTCGACCAGGGGTAGAGGAGCAGTACTTC. Its protein product is CASSPRPGVEEQYF.

This chain joins TRBV27 and TRBJ2-7, with 7 bases lining up with TRBD1. CDR3 length equals 13 residues. J gave up 9 bases and V 6 bases, and 11 bases lay outside the gene matches. CDR1 and CDR2 (germline): MNHEY, SMNVEV (reference sequence). The CDR3 loop reads CASSQTDRVAQYF. The CDR3 coding sequence is TGTGCCAGCAGCCAGACAGACAGGGTGGCGCAGTACTTC.

The table lists this clone with a count of one. V usage is TRBV7-8 and J usage is TRBJ2-5; 7 nucleotides match TRBD2. Per the germline V gene, CDR1 is SGHVS and CDR2 is FQNEAQ. The J segment lost 2 bases and the V segment lost 5 bases, leaving 11 bases of the junction unmatched. This CDR3 is 16 amino acids long. The CDR3 bases are TGTGCCAGCAGCATAAGTGGACTAGATCGGCAAGAGACCCAGTACTTC. The encoded protein is CASSISGLDRQETQYF.

This clone was seen a handful of times. The V call is TRBV29-1, the J call TRBJ2-5, with D perhaps TRBD1 or TRBD2 (5 bases each). TRBJ2-7 matches the DNA end more closely, so the J call is doubtful. Germline V gives CDR1 SQVTM, CDR2 ANQGSEA. There are 12 residues in the CDR3. The CDR3 loop reads CSVGDGTYEQYF. CDR3 nucleotides: TGCAGCGTGGGGGACGGTACCTACGAGCAGTACTTC.

This clone was observed a few times. The chain uses TRBV18 and TRBJ1-2; the match to TRBD1 covers 9 bases. J was trimmed by 8 bases and V by 3 bases; bases with no gene match: 7. This CDR3 has 14 amino acids. In germline, CDR1 is KGHSH, CDR2 LQKENI. The CDR3 coding sequence is TGTGCCAGCTCACCTGCACAGGGGGCGCACGGCTACACCTTC. It translates to CASSPAQGAHGYTF.

The chain joins TRBV5-1 to TRBJ1-6, with D possibly being TRBD1 (5 bases). Trimming shortened V by 4 bases and J by 12 bases, and 20 bases separated the two germline ends. Germline V gene lookup returns CDR1 SGHRS and CDR2 YFSETQ. The CDR3 is made up of 15 amino acids. The CDR3 loop is CASSDSGTLVGPLHF. The CDR3 region has the DNA TGCGCCAGCAGCGACTCCGGGACCCTTGTTGGACCCCTCCACTTT.

This clone was detected only a few times. This chain joins TRBV7-2 and TRBJ2-2; D remains ambiguous. Trimming stripped 2 bases from V and 0 bases from J, with 16 bases between. The CDR3 runs 18 residues. Germline V lookup: CDR1 SGHTA, CDR2 FQGNSA. The DNA of the CDR3 is TGTGCCAGCAGCTTAAGGGTCGTACCGTTCTCGAACACCGGGGAGCTGTTTTTT. Its protein product is CASSLRVVPFSNTGELFF.

The chain recombines TRBV15 with TRBJ1-6, with 7 bases identical to TRBD1. Germline V gives CDR1 LNHNV, CDR2 YYDKDF (reference sequence). The CDR3 totals 15 residues. J lost 10 bases, V lost 4 bases, and 10 bases had no gene match. CDR3 bases: TGTGCCACCAGCACCTACAGGGGCGAAAACTCACCCCTCCACTTT. Translated, it gives CATSTYRGENSPLHF.

The chain joins TRBV19 to TRBJ2-3; TRBD2 might be the D (5 bases). The CDR3 totals 15 residues. With 1 base removed from V and 3 bases from J, the gap between germline ends came to 11 bases. Germline values: CDR1 LNHDA, CDR2 SQIVND (reference sequence). CDR3 bases: TGTGCCAGTAGTATAGTCGCGGGTCGGACAGATACGCAGTATTTT. Encoded protein: CASSIVAGRTDTQYF.

This clone was observed once. This chain joins TRBV30 and TRBJ1-6, with TRBD1 as a possible D gene (6 bases). Per the germline V gene, CDR1 is GTSNPN and CDR2 is SVGIG (reference sequence). V shed 4 bases and J shed 4 bases, with 14 bases lying between them. The CDR3 loop spans 15 amino acids. The CDR3, as DNA: TGTGCCTGGAAGGAGGAGGGGGTATATAATTCACCCCTCCACTTT. Translated: CAWKEEGVYNSPLHF.

A note on this clone: At one of its ends the junction is not consistent with the germline gene, which may arise from a read error. The rearrangement uses TRBV30 and TRBJ2-7; D possibly corresponds to TRBD1 (7 bases). The CDR3 runs 15 residues. Germline assignment: CDR1 GTSNPN and CDR2 SVGIG (reference sequence). The chain's CDR3 is CAWSFGGTVRYVQYF. In DNA form, the CDR3 reads TGTGCCTGGAGTTTTGGGGGGACAGTAAGATACGTGCAGTACTTC.

This clone was detected only a few times. J is TRBJ2-1 and V is TRBV27, with TRBD2 identical over 14 bases. Germline V lookup: CDR1 MNHEY, CDR2 SMNVEV (reference sequence). J was trimmed by 6 bases and V by 5 bases; bases with no gene match: 9. The CDR3 has 17 amino acids. In DNA, the CDR3 is TGTGCCAGCAGTCCAACCAAAGGACTAGCGGGAGGCAATGAGCAGTTCTTC. As protein: CASSPTKGLAGGNEQFF.

The chain joins TRBV4-2 to TRBJ2-7, with D possibly being TRBD1 or TRBD2 (5 bases each). The CDR3 sequence is 16 residues long. V lost 0 bases and J 3 bases, leaving 15 bases between the germline ends. Germline CDR1 LGHNA, CDR2 YNFKEQ. Here the CDR3 reads CASSQDWGFLYYEQYF. The CDR3 region has the DNA TGTGCCAGCAGCCAAGATTGGGGGTTTCTGTACTACGAGCAGTACTTC.

This clone was recorded a few times. At the DNA level, this CDR3 is encoded by other sequences in the same sample as well. V and J are TRBV2 and TRBJ1-6, with 10 nucleotides matching TRBD1. Unmatched junction bases numbered 3, after V lost 4 bases and J lost 9 bases. Looked up from germline, CDR1 is SNHLY and CDR2 is FYNNEI. CDR3 length: 14 amino acids. CDR3 residues: CASSVGTGASPLHF. CDR3 coding DNA: TGTGCCAGCAGTGTCGGGACAGGGGCTTCACCCCTCCACTTT.

In this sample, this clone turned up once. Additional DNA sequences in this sample encode the identical CDR3. This chain uses TRBV20-1 with TRBJ1-2, with a possible D match to TRBD1 (5 bases). This CDR3 has 11 amino acids. Between the trimmed V and J ends, which lost 6 bases and 4 bases, there was a span of 9 bases. Germline loops: CDR1 DFQATT, CDR2 SNEGSKA (reference sequence). The CDR3 is CSARQGYGYTF. CDR3 in DNA: TGCAGTGCCAGGCAGGGCTATGGCTACACCTTC.

The V gene is TRBV5-6, the J gene TRBJ2-6; D not certain. The germline CDR1 and CDR2 sequences are SGHDT and YYEEEE. Trimming left V 0 bases short and J 0 bases short, with 4 bases between. The CDR3 spans 15 residues. The CDR3 sequence: CASSLGFSGANVLTF. CDR3 in DNA: TGTGCCAGCAGCTTGGGTTTCTCTGGGGCCAACGTCCTGACTTTC.

The chain couples TRBV18 to TRBJ2-7; D not resolved. Germline-derived CDR1 and CDR2 are KGHSH and LQKENI. This CDR3 contains 13 residues. V was shortened by 2 bases and J by 7 bases, with 12 bases between the two germline ends. As DNA, the CDR3 is TGTGCCAGCTCACCAAGTTTAAGAGTTGAGCAGTACTTC. Encoded protein: CASSPSLRVEQYF.

The chain uses TRBV29-1 and TRBJ2-7; D is perhaps TRBD1 (6 bases). The V gene's germline CDR1 is SQVTM and CDR2 ANQGSEA. V was cut by 6 bases and J by 6 bases, with 18 bases left in between. This CDR3 is 13 amino acids long. The CDR3 region has the DNA TGCAGCGTGGCATTGGGGCTAGGGGGCGAGCAGTACTTC. As protein: CSVALGLGGEQYF.

J is TRBJ2-1 and V is TRBV5-1; either TRBD1 or TRBD2 may fit D (5 bases each). This CDR3 has 15 residues. Germline V CDR1 and CDR2: SGHRS, YFSETQ. Trimming pared 2 bases from V and 0 bases from J, leaving 9 bases between. The CDR3 nucleotides read TGCGCCAGCAGCTTCGAGGGGAGCTCCTACAATGAGCAGTTCTTC. Residues: CASSFEGSSYNEQFF. Combining the CDR3 with reference TRBV5-1 and TRBJ2-1 gives the whole variable domain KAGVTQTPRYLIKTRGQQVTLSCSPISGHRSVSWYQQTPGQGLQFLFEYFSETQRNKGNFPGRFSGRQFSNSRSEMNVSTLELGDSALYLCASSFEGSSYNEQFFGPGTRLTVL.

This clone has more than one count but fewer than ten. The chain joins TRBV15 to TRBJ1-2, with 8 nucleotides matching TRBD1. Germline trimming cut 8 bases from V and 3 bases from J; bases unmatched to any gene: 14. Per the germline V gene, CDR1 is LNHNV and CDR2 is YYDKDF (reference sequence). The CDR3 runs 16 residues. This CDR3 reads CATRQGARSWDYGYTF. CDR3 nucleotides: TGTGCCACCCGCCAGGGGGCCCGGTCCTGGGACTATGGCTACACCTTC.

The CDR3 region is CASSSGSSYEQYF. CDR3 coding DNA: TGTGCCAGCAGCTCAGGGAGCTCCTACGAGCAGTACTTC. V gene TRBV5-6 combines with J gene TRBJ2-7; TRBD1 or TRBD2 may be the D gene (5 bases each). CDR1 and CDR2 from the germline V gene are SGHDT and YYEEEE. The CDR3 spans 13 residues. V lost 3 bases and J 0 bases, leaving 7 bases between the germline ends.

V is TRBV30 and J is TRBJ2-1; TRBD1 matches at 7 bases. CDR3 size: 13 residues. Trimming took 6 bases from V and 4 from J; bases not matched to a gene: 6. Germline V CDR1 and CDR2: GTSNPN, SVGIG (reference sequence). Here the CDR3 reads CACPGTAYNEQFF. The CDR3, as DNA: TGTGCCTGCCCTGGGACAGCATACAATGAGCAGTTCTTC.

The V call is TRBV29-1, the J call TRBJ2-2; D gene unclear. V was cut by 5 bases and J by 0 bases, with 7 bases left in between. This CDR3 spans 13 amino acids. Germline CDR1 and CDR2: SQVTM and ANQGSEA. CDR3 nucleotide sequence: TGCAGCGTTTGGCAGTCGAACACCGGGGAGCTGTTTTTT. Encoded protein: CSVWQSNTGELFF.

This chain uses TRBV2 with TRBJ1-2, with 7 bases fitting TRBD1. From germline, CDR1 is SNHLY and CDR2 FYNNEI. This CDR3 spans 13 amino acids. Germline trimming cut 5 bases from V and 4 bases from J; bases unmatched to any gene: 4. The CDR3 protein is CASSSTGIYGYTF. For the CDR3, the DNA is TGTGCCAGCAGTTCGACAGGGATCTATGGCTACACCTTC. Filled out from reference TRBV2 and TRBJ1-2, the complete variable domain reads EPEVTQTPSHQVTQMGQEVILRCVPISNHLYFYWYRQILGQKVEFLVSFYNNEISEKSEIFDDQFSVERPDGSNFTLKIRSTKLEDSAMYFCASSSTGIYGYTFGSGTRLTVV.

The V gene is TRBV27, the J gene TRBJ1-2; D remains unclear. Germline V gene sequence: CDR1 MNHEY, CDR2 SMNVEV (reference sequence). The CDR3 runs to 16 residues. Trimming stripped 0 bases from V and 4 bases from J, with 15 bases between. The CDR3, as DNA: TGTGCCAGCAGTTTATCGATGGCTTCCTCAGGCTATGGCTACACCTTC. Its translation is CASSLSMASSGYGYTF.

Points on this clone: Other DNA sequences of this sample code for an identical CDR3. The gene calls are TRBV6-5 and TRBJ2-5; 14 bases match TRBD2. Germline CDR1 reads MNHEY; CDR2 reads SVGAGI. CDR3 length: 15 residues. The junction had 5 bases not matched to a gene; V was cut back by 6 bases and J by 5 bases. Written as DNA, the CDR3 is TGTGCCAGCAGAAGGACTAGCGGGGGGAGGGAGACCCAGTACTTC. This sequence encodes CASRRTSGGRETQYF.

The chain combines TRBV29-1 with TRBJ2-5; 10 bases are shared with TRBD1. Per the germline V gene, CDR1 is SQVTM and CDR2 is ANQGSEA. The trim removed 4 bases at V and 4 bases at J, leaving 0 bases unmatched. The CDR3 extends over 12 amino acids. This chain's CDR3 is CSVGTGGETQYF. The CDR3 DNA is TGCAGCGTTGGGACAGGGGGAGAGACCCAGTACTTC.